A single TCR beta chain is shown here with its context. Its specificity is unknown. Preparation of the TCRbeta library was carried out with unique molecular identifiers. Using its own MiXCR run on the PCR reads, TCRdb lists one record per CDR3 protein. The sample consists of about 580,000 distinct CDR3 sequences, approximately 30% of them appearing once. The data were obtained in a study of T-cell reconstitution after alpha-beta-depleted transplantation in children. Points from the study as a whole: The origin of alpha-beta T cells about two months after transplant was reportedly several hundred expanded graft clones. Recipient T cells and thymic progenitors that survived were the source of the high TCRbeta diversity seen at day 60 in some patients. Once a year had passed after transplant, T-cell counts and diversity came mostly from newly produced T cells.

V was pared by 1 base and J by 5 bases, with 8 bases of the junction left unmatched. The CDR3 covers 16 residues. Germline V CDR1 and CDR2: SGHDT, YYEEEE. This receptor was taken from a boy under two years old with Wiskott-Aldrich syndrome, due to receive a stem cell transplant. This chain links TRBV5-6 with TRBJ2-1, with 8 bases identical to TRBD2. Sequenced material: PBMCs, taken before TCRalphabeta/CD19-depleted stem cell transplant. The CDR3 sequence: CASSLRAGERNNEQFF. The CDR3 DNA is TGTGCCAGCAGCTTGAGAGCGGGAGAGAGAAACAATGAGCAGTTCTTC.